One sample yielded the 2 T cell receptor beta chains listed below, sequenced in a study of blood T cell repertoires in COVID-19. TCRdb keeps only in-frame clones here, not all; method: immunoSEQ multiplex PCR. The sample contains 90,000 to 120,000 clones, roughly 83% of which appear only once. Material for sequencing was peripheral blood. The source is a human donor in a cohort sampled during active COVID-19.

The chain couples TRBV7-3 to TRBJ2-1; maybe TRBD2 (5 bases). The V gene lost 4 bases and the J gene lost 6 bases, with 7 bases spanning the gap. CDR1 SGHTA and CDR2 FQGTGA come from the germline V gene. The CDR3 contains 12 residues. The CDR3 coding sequence is TGTGCCAGCAGCTCGGACTCCAATGAGCAGTTCTTC. The encoded protein is CASSSDSNEQFF.

The V call is TRBV5-6, the J call TRBJ2-5, with 8 bases identical to TRBD1. CDR3 length: 14 amino acids. Germline CDR1 and CDR2: SGHDT and YYEEEE. The junction had 5 bases not matched to a gene; V was cut back by 3 bases and J by 4 bases. This chain's CDR3 is CASSYLGTGETQYF. The CDR3, as DNA: TGTGCCAGCAGCTATTTAGGGACAGGAGAGACCCAGTACTTC.